These 27 T cell receptor beta chains were all obtained from the same sample, sequenced in a study of T cell changes during pregnancy in multiple sclerosis. The assay was immunoSEQ multiplex PCR, and TCRdb's table has in-frame clones only and misses some. The data contain about 42,000 clones, around 92% of them singletons. The sequenced sample was CD4+ T cells from peripheral blood mononuclear cells, obtained after pregnancy. Every receptor here comes from a female donor in good health, enrolled as a control in a pregnancy study.

This chain connects TRBV11-2 to TRBJ2-5; a possible D gene is TRBD2 (6 bases). The germline gives CDR1 SGHAT, CDR2 FQNNGV. The CDR3 is 14 amino acids. Between the trimmed V and J ends, which lost 2 bases and 2 bases, there was a span of 9 bases. CDR3: CASSLTGGQETQYF. The CDR3 nucleotides read TGTGCCAGCAGCTTAACCGGGGGTCAAGAGACCCAGTACTTC.

The chain recombines TRBV11-2 with TRBJ1-6; 9 nucleotides line up with TRBD1. Germline CDR1 is SGHAT and CDR2 is FQNNGV. The CDR3 contains 16 residues. V trimming: 3 bases; J trimming: 10 bases; junction bases outside the gene matches: 10. CDR3 in DNA: TGTGCCAGCAGCTTCCGGGACAGGGAGGTGGGCTCACCCCTCCACTTT. This translates into CASSFRDREVGSPLHF.

The chain couples TRBV6-5 to TRBJ2-7, with a possible D match to TRBD2 (7 bases). The CDR3 has 15 residues. The germline V gene has CDR1 MNHEY and CDR2 SVGAGI. V gave up 0 bases and J gave up 4 bases, with 13 bases separating them. The CDR3 nucleotides are TGTGCCAGCAGTTACTCGTGGCGGGGGACATACGAGCAGTACTTC. This codes for CASSYSWRGTYEQYF.

This chain connects TRBV15 to TRBJ1-5, with D unclear. V lost 3 bases to trimming and J lost 1 base, with 4 bases between them. CDR3 length: 13 amino acids. CDR1 and CDR2 (germline): LNHNV, YYDKDF (reference sequence). This chain's CDR3 is CATSRESNQPQHF. The CDR3 bases are TGTGCCACCAGCAGGGAGAGCAATCAGCCCCAGCATTTT.

The gene calls are TRBV28 and TRBJ1-2; no definite D call. Per the germline V gene, CDR1 is MDHEN and CDR2 is SYDVKM. Trimming stripped 1 base from V and 4 bases from J, with 4 bases between. The CDR3 extends over 12 amino acids. The CDR3 is CASSLSSYGYTF. CDR3 DNA sequence: TGTGCCAGCAGTTTATCGAGCTATGGCTACACCTTC.

This sequence joins TRBV11-1 and TRBJ2-1, with 14 nucleotides matching TRBD2. From germline, CDR1 is SGHAT and CDR2 FQDESV (reference sequence). J was trimmed by 6 bases and V by 5 bases; bases with no gene match: 3. The CDR3 loop spans 15 amino acids. The CDR3: CASSLGTSGSNEQFF. The CDR3 DNA reads TGTGCCAGCAGCCTCGGGACTAGCGGGAGCAATGAGCAGTTCTTC.

The rearrangement joins TRBV5-5 to TRBJ1-4; D is possibly TRBD1 (5 bases). Germline CDR1 reads SGHKS; CDR2 reads YYEKEE (reference sequence). CDR3 length: 16 residues. Trimming shortened V by 3 bases and J by 1 base, and 13 bases separated the two germline ends. CDR3 sequence (DNA): TGTGCCAGCAGCTCAAGGAGCGGGGGAACTAATGAAAAACTGTTTTTT. Encoded protein: CASSSRSGGTNEKLFF.

The V gene is TRBV18, the J gene TRBJ2-2, with 7 bases fitting TRBD1. Germline values: CDR1 KGHSH, CDR2 LQKENI. The CDR3 runs 16 residues. Trimming removed 0 bases from V and 0 bases from J; junction bases left unmatched: 1. CDR3 DNA: TGTGCCAGCTCACCACCAGGGGGCGCGAACACCGGGGAGCTGTTTTTT. Translating gives CASSPPGGANTGELFF.

This sequence joins TRBV7-9 and TRBJ1-2; D is ambiguous. CDR3 length equals 13 residues. The germline CDR1 and CDR2 sequences are SEHNR and FQNEAQ (reference sequence). The V gene lost 7 bases and the J gene lost 3 bases, with 12 bases spanning the gap. As DNA, the CDR3 is TGTGCCAGCACCCGCGGGCCCGACTATGGCTACACCTTC. Protein: CASTRGPDYGYTF.

This sequence joins TRBV6-5 and TRBJ2-7, with TRBD1 matching 8 bases. This CDR3 has 15 amino acids. After removal of 6 bases from V and 0 bases from J, the junction contained 7 bases not matched to a gene. Germline CDR1 and CDR2: MNHEY and SVGAGI. CDR3 sequence: CASSVDRGASYEQYF. The CDR3 region has the DNA TGTGCCAGCAGCGTTGACAGGGGCGCCTCCTACGAGCAGTACTTC.

This clone was counted once. The chain couples TRBV27 to TRBJ2-2; possible D gene TRBD2, 5 bases. In germline, CDR1 is MNHEY, CDR2 SMNVEV (reference sequence). The CDR3 runs 16 residues. The V end lost 4 bases, the J end lost 4 bases, and 16 bases lay between the germline ends. The CDR3 protein is CASSSFGGATTGELFF. The CDR3 DNA follows: TGTGCCAGCAGTTCCTTCGGAGGCGCCACCACCGGGGAGCTGTTTTTT.

The V call is TRBV6-1, the J call TRBJ2-4; D is undetermined. Germline values: CDR1 MNHNS, CDR2 SASEGT. With 7 bases removed from V and 6 bases from J, the gap between germline ends came to 13 bases. This CDR3 comprises 13 residues. CDR3 bases: TGTGCCAGCAAGATTACGGTCGGAAACATTCAGTACTTC. Protein sequence: CASKITVGNIQYF.

This chain uses TRBV7-8 with TRBJ1-2; TRBD1 is a possible D gene (5 bases). This CDR3 region has 13 residues. CDR1 SGHVS and CDR2 FQNEAQ come from the germline V gene. V was clipped by 1 base and J by 7 bases, with 10 bases between them. Here the CDR3 DNA reads TGTGCCAGCAGCTTAGGGCAGGGCCTTGGCTACACCTTC. The encoded protein is CASSLGQGLGYTF.

This chain links TRBV28 with TRBJ1-1; 7 bases line up with TRBD1. Unmatched junction bases numbered 10, after V lost 7 bases and J lost 5 bases. The length of the CDR3 is 14 residues. The germline V gene encodes CDR1 MDHEN and CDR2 SYDVKM. In nucleotides, the CDR3 is TGTGCCAGCACCAGTTTAGGGGGCAGGACTGAAGCTTTCTTT. Its protein is CASTSLGGRTEAFF.

The chain recombines TRBV6-1 with TRBJ2-1; a possible D gene is TRBD2 (6 bases). V shed 8 bases and J shed 8 bases, with 22 bases lying between them. The CDR3 loop spans 15 amino acids. Germline V CDR1 and CDR2: MNHNS, SASEGT. The CDR3 DNA follows: TGTGCCAGCTTTAATCCTGCGGCGGGGTACCATGAGCAGTTCTTC. Translated, it gives CASFNPAAGYHEQFF.

The V gene is TRBV11-2, the J gene TRBJ1-3, with D unclear. This CDR3 region has 14 residues. Trimming pared 5 bases from V and 4 bases from J, leaving 12 bases between. CDR1 and CDR2 (germline): SGHAT, FQNNGV. This chain's CDR3 is CASSSRSQGNTIYF. CDR3 in DNA: TGTGCCAGCAGCAGTCGATCACAGGGAAACACCATATATTTT.

V is TRBV10-3 and J is TRBJ2-7; D is unclear. V lost 9 bases and J 4 bases, leaving 10 bases between the germline ends. The CDR3 loop spans 11 amino acids. Germline CDR1 reads ENHRY; CDR2 reads SYGVKD. The CDR3 DNA follows: TGTGCCATTGGCAGGTCTTACGAGCAGTACTTC. Translating gives CAIGRSYEQYF.

The sample holds one count of this clone. V usage is TRBV5-1 and J usage is TRBJ2-5; TRBD2 might be the D (6 bases). V was cut by 3 bases and J by 4 bases, with 10 bases left in between. Germline-derived CDR1 and CDR2 are SGHRS and YFSETQ. CDR3 length equals 13 residues. The CDR3 protein is CASSSRRGETQYF. The CDR3 nucleotides read TGCGCCAGCAGCTCTCGGAGGGGAGAGACCCAGTACTTC.

CDR3 sequence: CASSLLGGPNEKLFF. In nucleotides, the CDR3 is TGTGCCAGCAGCTTGTTGGGGGGGCCTAATGAAAAACTGTTTTTT. The chain has TRBV7-8 and TRBJ1-4; tentatively, D is TRBD1 (6 bases). Germline CDR1 reads SGHVS; CDR2 reads FQNEAQ. This CDR3 comprises 15 residues. V was pared by 3 bases and J by 3 bases, with 11 bases between.

V usage is TRBV11-2 and J usage is TRBJ1-1; D unclear. The CDR3 totals 13 residues. Trimming took 3 bases from V and 4 from J, leaving 9 bases between them. CDR1 and CDR2 from the germline V gene are SGHAT and FQNNGV. This chain's CDR3 is CASSFEVGTEAFF. DNA for the CDR3: TGTGCCAGCAGCTTCGAGGTTGGCACTGAAGCTTTCTTT.

The chain carries TRBV28 and TRBJ2-7; 9 bases are shared with TRBD1. Germline CDR1 MDHEN, CDR2 SYDVKM. The V segment lost 5 bases and the J segment 2 bases; nucleotides outside the gene matches: 4. This CDR3 has 14 residues. The CDR3 region is CASSPRDRAYEQYF. DNA of the CDR3: TGTGCCAGCAGTCCCCGGGACAGGGCCTACGAGCAGTACTTC.

The rearrangement joins TRBV7-9 to TRBJ1-2; unclear D gene. Deletions cut 5 bases from V and 4 bases from J, with 14 bases between. This CDR3 is built from 14 residues. Germline CDR1 reads SEHNR; CDR2 reads FQNEAQ (reference sequence). The CDR3 DNA reads TGTGCCAGCAGCCCCGGGATAGGACCCTATGGCTACACCTTC. It yields the protein CASSPGIGPYGYTF.

This chain uses TRBV28 with TRBJ1-1; maybe TRBD1 (6 bases). Germline CDR1 and CDR2: MDHEN and SYDVKM. The CDR3 is 15 amino acids. Trimming stripped 7 bases from V and 5 bases from J, with 20 bases between. As DNA, the CDR3 is TGTGCCAGCATCAGGGGAACCCGGACCAGGACTGAAGCTTTCTTT. Encoded protein: CASIRGTRTRTEAFF.

V usage is TRBV27 and J usage is TRBJ2-7; a weak D match, TRBD1 (5 bases). CDR1 MNHEY and CDR2 SMNVEV come from the germline V gene (reference sequence). V lost 6 bases and J lost 6, with 18 bases in between. The CDR3 runs 14 residues. DNA for the CDR3: TGTGCCAGCAGAATCGACAGTTTAATCGGCGAGCAGTACTTC. Its protein is CASRIDSLIGEQYF.

The chain has TRBV6-5 and TRBJ2-7; TRBD1 agrees at 12 bases. The CDR3 covers 14 residues. From germline, CDR1 is MNHEY and CDR2 SVGAGI. After removal of 5 bases from V and 4 bases from J, the junction contained 3 bases not matched to a gene. The CDR3 region has the DNA TGTGCCAGCAGTGGGGACAGGGGGCGTTACGAGCAGTACTTC. Its translation: CASSGDRGRYEQYF.

The V gene is TRBV10-2, the J gene TRBJ2-1; D possibly corresponds to TRBD2 (6 bases). CDR1 WSHSY and CDR2 SAAADI come from the germline V gene. V lost 0 bases and J lost 3, with 9 bases in between. The CDR3 sequence is 15 residues long. The CDR3 sequence is CASSESWGGYNEQFF. CDR3 nucleotides: TGCGCCAGCAGTGAGTCGTGGGGAGGCTACAATGAGCAGTTCTTC.

This chain connects TRBV5-5 to TRBJ2-5, with D perhaps TRBD2 (5 bases). Looked up from germline, CDR1 is SGHKS and CDR2 is YYEKEE (reference sequence). The CDR3 covers 14 residues. The V end lost 4 bases, the J end lost 1 base, and 11 bases lay between the germline ends. The CDR3 nucleotides read TGTGCCAGCAGCGGGCCGGGAACCCAAGAGACCCAGTACTTC. This translates into CASSGPGTQETQYF.